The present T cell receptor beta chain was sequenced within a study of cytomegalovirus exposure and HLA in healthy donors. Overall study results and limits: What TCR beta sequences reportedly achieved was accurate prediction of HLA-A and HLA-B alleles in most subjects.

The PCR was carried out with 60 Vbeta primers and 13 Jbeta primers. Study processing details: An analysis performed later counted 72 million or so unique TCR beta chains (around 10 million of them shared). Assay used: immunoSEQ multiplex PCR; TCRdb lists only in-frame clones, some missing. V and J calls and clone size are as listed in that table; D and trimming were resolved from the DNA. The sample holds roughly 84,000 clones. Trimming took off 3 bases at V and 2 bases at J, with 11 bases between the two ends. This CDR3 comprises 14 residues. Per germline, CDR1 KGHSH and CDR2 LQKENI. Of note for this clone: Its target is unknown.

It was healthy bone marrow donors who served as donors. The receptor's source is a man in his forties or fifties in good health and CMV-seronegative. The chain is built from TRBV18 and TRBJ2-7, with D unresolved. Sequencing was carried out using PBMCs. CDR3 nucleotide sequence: TGTGCCAGCTCACCGCGTGTAGAGACCTACGAGCAGTACTTC. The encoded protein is CASSPRVETYEQYF.